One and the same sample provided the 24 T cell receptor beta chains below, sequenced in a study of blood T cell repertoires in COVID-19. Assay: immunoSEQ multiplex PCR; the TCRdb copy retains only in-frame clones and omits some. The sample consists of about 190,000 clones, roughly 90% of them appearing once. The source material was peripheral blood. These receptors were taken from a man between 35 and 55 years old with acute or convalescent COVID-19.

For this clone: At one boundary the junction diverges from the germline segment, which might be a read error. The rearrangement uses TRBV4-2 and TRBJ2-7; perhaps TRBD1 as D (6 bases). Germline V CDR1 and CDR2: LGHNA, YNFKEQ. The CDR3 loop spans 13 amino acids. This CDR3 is CAGSQGQKDEQYF. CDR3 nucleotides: TGTGCCGGCAGCCAAGGACAGAAGGACGAGCAGTACTTC.

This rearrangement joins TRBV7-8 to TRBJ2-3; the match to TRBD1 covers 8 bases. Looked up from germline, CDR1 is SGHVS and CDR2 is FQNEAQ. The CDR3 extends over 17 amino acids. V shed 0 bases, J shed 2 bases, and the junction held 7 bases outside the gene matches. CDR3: CASSLASRTGNTDTQYF. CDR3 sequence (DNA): TGTGCCAGCAGCTTAGCTTCCAGGACAGGGAACACAGATACGCAGTATTTT. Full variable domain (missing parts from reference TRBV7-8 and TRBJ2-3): GAGVSQSPRYKVAKRGQDVALRCDPISGHVSLFWYQQALGQGPEFLTYFQNEAQLDKSGLPSDRFFAERPEGSVSTLKIQRTQQEDSAVYLCASSLASRTGNTDTQYFGPGTRLTVL.

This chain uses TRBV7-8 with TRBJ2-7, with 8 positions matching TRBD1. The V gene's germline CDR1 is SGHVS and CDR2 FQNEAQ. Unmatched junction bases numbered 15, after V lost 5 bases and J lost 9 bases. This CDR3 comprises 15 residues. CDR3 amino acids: CASSDRDRRNSRQYF. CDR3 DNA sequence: TGTGCCAGCAGCGACCGGGACAGGAGAAATTCTAGGCAGTACTTC.

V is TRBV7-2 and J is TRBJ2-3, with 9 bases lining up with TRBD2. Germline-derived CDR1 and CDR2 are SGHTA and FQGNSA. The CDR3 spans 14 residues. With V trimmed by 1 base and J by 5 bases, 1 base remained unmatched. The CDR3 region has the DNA TGTGCCAGCAGCTTAGGACTAGCGGAAGATACGCAGTATTTT. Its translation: CASSLGLAEDTQYF.

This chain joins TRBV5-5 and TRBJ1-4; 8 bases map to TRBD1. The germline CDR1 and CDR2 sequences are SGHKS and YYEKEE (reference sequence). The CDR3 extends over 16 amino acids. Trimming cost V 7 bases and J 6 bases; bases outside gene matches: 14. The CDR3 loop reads CASGLMGTGFDEKLFF. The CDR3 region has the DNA TGTGCCAGCGGATTAATGGGGACAGGCTTTGATGAAAAACTGTTTTTT.

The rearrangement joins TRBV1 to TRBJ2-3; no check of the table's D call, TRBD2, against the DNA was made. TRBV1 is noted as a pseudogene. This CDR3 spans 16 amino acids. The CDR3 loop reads CTSSQDELGDTDTQYF. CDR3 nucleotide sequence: TGCACCAGCAGCCAAGATGAACTGGGAGACACAGATACGCAGTATTTT.

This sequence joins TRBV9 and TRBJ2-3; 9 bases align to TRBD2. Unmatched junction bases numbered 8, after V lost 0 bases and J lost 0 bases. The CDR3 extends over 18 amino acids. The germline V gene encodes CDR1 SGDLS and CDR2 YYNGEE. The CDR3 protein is CASSVGLAGYSSTDTQYF. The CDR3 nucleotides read TGTGCCAGCAGCGTAGGCCTAGCGGGGTACTCTAGCACAGATACGCAGTATTTT.

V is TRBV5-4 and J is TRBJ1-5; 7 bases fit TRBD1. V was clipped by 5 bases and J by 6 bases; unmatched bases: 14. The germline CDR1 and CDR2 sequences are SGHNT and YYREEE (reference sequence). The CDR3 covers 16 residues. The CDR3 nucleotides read TGTGCCAGCAGTCGCCATGACAGGGAAAGGAGTCAGCCCCAGCATTTT. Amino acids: CASSRHDRERSQPQHF. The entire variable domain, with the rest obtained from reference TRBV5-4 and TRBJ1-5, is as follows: ETGVTQSPTHLIKTRGQQVTLRCSSQSGHNTVSWYQQALGQGPQFIFQYYREEENGRGNFPPRFSGLQFPNYSSELNVNALELDDSALYLCASSRHDRERSQPQHFGDGTRLSIL.

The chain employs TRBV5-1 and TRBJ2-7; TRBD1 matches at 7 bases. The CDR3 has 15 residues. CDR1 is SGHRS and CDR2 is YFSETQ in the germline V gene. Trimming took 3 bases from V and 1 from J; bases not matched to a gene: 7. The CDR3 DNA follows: TGCGCCAGCAGCTCAGGAAGACAGGGATCCTACGAGCAGTACTTC. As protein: CASSSGRQGSYEQYF.

CDR3 in amino acids: CASSQVVAGETQYF. The CDR3 DNA reads TGTGCCAGCAGCCAAGTAGTAGCGGGAGAGACCCAGTACTTC. This rearrangement joins TRBV3-1 (or the pseudogene TRBV3-2) to TRBJ2-5, with 7 nucleotides matching TRBD2. The CDR3 extends over 14 amino acids. Trimming removed 1 base from V and 4 bases from J; junction bases left unmatched: 3. Per germline, CDR1 LGHDT and CDR2 YNNKEL (reference sequence).

In DNA, the CDR3 is TGTGCCAGCAGCCCTTATTTACTCGGGGGTCCCCGGGGGAATGAGCAGTTCTTC. This sequence encodes CASSPYLLGGPRGNEQFF. The rearrangement uses TRBV3-1 (or the pseudogene TRBV3-2) and TRBJ2-1; tentative D call: TRBD2 (6 bases). V lost 4 bases and J 7 bases, leaving 26 bases between the germline ends. In germline, CDR1 is LGHDT, CDR2 YNNKEL (reference sequence). The CDR3 runs 18 residues.

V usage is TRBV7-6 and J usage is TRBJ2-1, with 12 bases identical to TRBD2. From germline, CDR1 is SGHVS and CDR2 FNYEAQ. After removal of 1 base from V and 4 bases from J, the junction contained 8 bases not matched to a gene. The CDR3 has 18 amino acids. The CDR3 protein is CASSLGTSGGIGYNEQFF. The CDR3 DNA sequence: TGTGCCAGCAGCTTAGGAACTAGCGGGGGGATCGGGTACAATGAGCAGTTCTTC.

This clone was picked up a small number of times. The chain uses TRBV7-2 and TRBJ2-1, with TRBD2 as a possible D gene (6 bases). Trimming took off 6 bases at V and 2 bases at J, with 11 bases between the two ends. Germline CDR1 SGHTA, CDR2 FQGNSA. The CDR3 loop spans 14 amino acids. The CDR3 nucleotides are TGTGCCAGCAGGGGCGGGAACCCCTACAATGAGCAGTTCTTC. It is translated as CASRGGNPYNEQFF.

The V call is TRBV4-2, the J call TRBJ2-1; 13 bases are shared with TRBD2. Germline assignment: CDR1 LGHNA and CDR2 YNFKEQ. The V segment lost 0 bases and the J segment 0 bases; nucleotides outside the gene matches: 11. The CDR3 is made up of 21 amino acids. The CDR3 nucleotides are TGTGCCAGCAGCCAAGATTTTGGAGGACTAGCGGGGGAGAACTCCTACAATGAGCAGTTCTTC. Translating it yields CASSQDFGGLAGENSYNEQFF.

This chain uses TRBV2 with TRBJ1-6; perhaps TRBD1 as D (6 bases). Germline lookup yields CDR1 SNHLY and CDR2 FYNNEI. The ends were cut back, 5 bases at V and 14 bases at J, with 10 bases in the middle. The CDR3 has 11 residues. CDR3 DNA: TGTGCCAGCAGTACAGGGTTAACCCTCCACTTT. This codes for CASSTGLTLHF.

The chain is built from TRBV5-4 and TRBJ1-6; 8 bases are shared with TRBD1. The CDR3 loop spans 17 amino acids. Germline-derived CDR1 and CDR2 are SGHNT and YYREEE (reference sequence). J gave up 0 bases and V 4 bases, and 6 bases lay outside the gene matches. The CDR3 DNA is TGTGCCAGCAGCCCGGGGACAGGAAGCTCCTATAATTCACCCCTCCACTTT. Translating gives CASSPGTGSSYNSPLHF.

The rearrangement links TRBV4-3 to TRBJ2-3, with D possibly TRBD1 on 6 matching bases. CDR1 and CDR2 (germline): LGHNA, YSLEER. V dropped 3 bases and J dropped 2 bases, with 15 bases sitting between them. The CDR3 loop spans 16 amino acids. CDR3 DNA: TGCGCCAGCAGCCACAAGGACAGCTTTGACACAGATACGCAGTATTTT. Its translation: CASSHKDSFDTDTQYF.

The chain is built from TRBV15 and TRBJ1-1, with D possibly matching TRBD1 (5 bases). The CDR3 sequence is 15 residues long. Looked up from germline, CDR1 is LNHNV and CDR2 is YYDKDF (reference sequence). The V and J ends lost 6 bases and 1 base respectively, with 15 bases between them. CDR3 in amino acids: CATRGTGGWNTEAFF. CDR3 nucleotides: TGTGCCACCAGGGGGACTGGGGGATGGAACACTGAAGCTTTCTTT.

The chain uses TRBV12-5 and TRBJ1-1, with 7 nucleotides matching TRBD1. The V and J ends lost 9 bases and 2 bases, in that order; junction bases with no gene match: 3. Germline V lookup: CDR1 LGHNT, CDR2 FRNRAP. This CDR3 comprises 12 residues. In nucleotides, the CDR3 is TGTGCTAGGGCAGGGGGTAACACTGAAGCTTTCTTT. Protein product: CARAGGNTEAFF.

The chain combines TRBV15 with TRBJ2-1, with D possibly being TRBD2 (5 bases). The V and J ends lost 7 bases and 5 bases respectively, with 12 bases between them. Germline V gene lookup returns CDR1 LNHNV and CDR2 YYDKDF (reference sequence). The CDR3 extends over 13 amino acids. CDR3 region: CATTSDGNNEQFF. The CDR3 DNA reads TGTGCCACCACCTCGGACGGGAACAATGAGCAGTTCTTC.

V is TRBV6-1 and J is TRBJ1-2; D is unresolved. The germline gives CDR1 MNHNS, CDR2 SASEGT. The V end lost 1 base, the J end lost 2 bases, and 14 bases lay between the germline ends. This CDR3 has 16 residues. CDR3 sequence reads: CASSEGSRIINYGYTF. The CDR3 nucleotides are TGTGCCAGCAGTGAAGGTTCCAGGATCATAAACTATGGCTACACCTTC.

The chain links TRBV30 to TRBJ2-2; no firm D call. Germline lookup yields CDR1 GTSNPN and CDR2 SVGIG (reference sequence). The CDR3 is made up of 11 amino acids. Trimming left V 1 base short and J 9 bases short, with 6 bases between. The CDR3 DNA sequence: TGTGCCTGGAGTGGGCTCCGGGAGCTGTTTTTT. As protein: CAWSGLRELFF.

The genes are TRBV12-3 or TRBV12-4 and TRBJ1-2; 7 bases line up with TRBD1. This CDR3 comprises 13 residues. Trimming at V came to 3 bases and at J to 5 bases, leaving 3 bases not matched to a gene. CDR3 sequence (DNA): TGTGCCAGCAGTTTGGCCAGGGGGTATGGCTACACCTTC. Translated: CASSLARGYGYTF.

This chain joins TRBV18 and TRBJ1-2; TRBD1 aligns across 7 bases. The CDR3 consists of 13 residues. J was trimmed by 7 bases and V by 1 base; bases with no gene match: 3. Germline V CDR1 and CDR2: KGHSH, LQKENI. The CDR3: CASSPQGAGGYTF. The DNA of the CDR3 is TGTGCCAGCTCACCACAGGGGGCAGGTGGCTACACCTTC.